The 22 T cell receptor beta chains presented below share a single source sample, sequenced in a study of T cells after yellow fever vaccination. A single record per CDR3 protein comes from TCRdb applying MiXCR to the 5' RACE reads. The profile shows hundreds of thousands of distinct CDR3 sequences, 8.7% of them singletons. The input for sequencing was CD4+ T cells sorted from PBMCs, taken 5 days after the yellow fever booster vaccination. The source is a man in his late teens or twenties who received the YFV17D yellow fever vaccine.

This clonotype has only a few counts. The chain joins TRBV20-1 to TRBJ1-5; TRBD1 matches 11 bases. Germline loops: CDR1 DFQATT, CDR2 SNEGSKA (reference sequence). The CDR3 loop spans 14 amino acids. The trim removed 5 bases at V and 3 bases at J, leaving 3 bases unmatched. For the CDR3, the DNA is TGCAGTGCTGGACAGGGGGCGGTCAATCAGCCCCAGCATTTT. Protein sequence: CSAGQGAVNQPQHF.

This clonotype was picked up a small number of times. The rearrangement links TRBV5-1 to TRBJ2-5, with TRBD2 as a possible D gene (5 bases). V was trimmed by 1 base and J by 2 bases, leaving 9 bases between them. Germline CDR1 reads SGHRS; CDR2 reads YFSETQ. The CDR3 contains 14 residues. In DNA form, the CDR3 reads TGCGCCAGCAGCTTGACGGACTCTCAAGAGACCCAGTACTTC. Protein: CASSLTDSQETQYF.

Written as DNA, the CDR3 is TGCGCCAGCAGCCAAGATCGTCGACAGGGTAGAGAGACCCAGTACTTC. Translated: CASSQDRRQGRETQYF. The rearrangement uses TRBV4-1 and TRBJ2-5; 7 bases line up with TRBD1. CDR1 and CDR2 (germline): MGHRA, YSYEKL. The CDR3 has 16 residues. V shed 0 bases and J 4 bases; nucleotides not matched to a gene: 8.

In nucleotides, the CDR3 is TGTGCCAGCAGTAGACTAGCGGGGGCCGGGAACACCGGGGAGCTGTTTTTT. Encoded protein: CASSRLAGAGNTGELFF. V is TRBV6-5 and J is TRBJ2-2, with 12 bases identical to TRBD2. CDR3 length: 17 amino acids. The V gene's germline CDR1 is MNHEY and CDR2 SVGAGI. Germline trimming cut 5 bases from V and 1 base from J; bases unmatched to any gene: 5.

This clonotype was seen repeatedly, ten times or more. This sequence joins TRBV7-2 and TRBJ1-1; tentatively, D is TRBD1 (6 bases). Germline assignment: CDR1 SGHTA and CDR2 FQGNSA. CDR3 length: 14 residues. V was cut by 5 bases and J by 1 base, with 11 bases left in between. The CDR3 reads CASSSDRWNTEAFF. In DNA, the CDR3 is TGTGCCAGCAGCAGCGACAGGTGGAACACTGAAGCTTTCTTT.

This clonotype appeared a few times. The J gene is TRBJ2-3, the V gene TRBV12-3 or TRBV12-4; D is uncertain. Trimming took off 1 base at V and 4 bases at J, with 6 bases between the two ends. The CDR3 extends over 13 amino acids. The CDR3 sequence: CASSLGWADTQYF. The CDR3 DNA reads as TGTGCCAGCAGTTTAGGTTGGGCAGATACGCAGTATTTT.

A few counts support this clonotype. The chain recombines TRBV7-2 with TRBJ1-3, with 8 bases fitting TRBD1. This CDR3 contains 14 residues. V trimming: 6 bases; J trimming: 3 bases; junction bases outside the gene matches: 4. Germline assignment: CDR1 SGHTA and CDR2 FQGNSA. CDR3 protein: CASSPGQGGNTIYF. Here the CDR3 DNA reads TGTGCCAGCAGTCCAGGACAGGGTGGAAACACCATATATTTT. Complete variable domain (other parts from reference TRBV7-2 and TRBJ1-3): GAGVSQSPSNKVTEKGKDVELRCDPISGHTALYWYRQSLGQGLEFLIYFQGNSAPDKSGLPSDRFSAERTGGSVSTLTIQRTQQEDSAVYLCASSPGQGGNTIYFGEGSWLTVV.

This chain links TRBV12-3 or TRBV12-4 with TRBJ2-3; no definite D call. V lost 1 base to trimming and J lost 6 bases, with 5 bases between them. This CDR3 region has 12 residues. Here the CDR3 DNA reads TGTGCCAGCAGTTTAGGGTGTGATACGCAGTATTTT. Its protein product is CASSLGCDTQYF.

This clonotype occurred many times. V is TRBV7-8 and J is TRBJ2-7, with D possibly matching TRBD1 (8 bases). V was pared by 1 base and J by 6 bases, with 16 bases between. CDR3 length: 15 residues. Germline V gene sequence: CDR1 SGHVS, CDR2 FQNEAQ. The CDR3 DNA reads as TGTGCCAGCAGCTTAGGCAGGGGGCGCGGGAGCGAGCAGTACGTC. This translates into CASSLGRGRGSEQYV.

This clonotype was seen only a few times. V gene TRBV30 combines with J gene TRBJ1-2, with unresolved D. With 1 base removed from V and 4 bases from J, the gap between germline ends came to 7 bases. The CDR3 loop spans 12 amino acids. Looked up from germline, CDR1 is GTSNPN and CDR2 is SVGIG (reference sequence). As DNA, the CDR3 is TGTGCCTGGAGTGGCAACAGCTATGGCTACACCTTC. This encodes CAWSGNSYGYTF.

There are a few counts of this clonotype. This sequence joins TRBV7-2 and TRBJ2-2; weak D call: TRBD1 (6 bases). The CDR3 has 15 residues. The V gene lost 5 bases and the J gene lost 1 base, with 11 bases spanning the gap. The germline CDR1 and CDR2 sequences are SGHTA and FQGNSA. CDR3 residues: CASSTGQLNTGELFF. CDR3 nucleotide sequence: TGTGCCAGCAGCACGGGACAACTGAACACCGGGGAGCTGTTTTTT.

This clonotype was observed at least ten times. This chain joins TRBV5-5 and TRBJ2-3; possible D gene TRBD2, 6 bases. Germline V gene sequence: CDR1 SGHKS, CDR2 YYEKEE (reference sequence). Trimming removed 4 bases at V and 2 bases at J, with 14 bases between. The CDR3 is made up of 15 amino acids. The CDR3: CASSIPRGTTDTQYF. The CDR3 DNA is TGTGCCAGCAGCATACCTCGGGGGACCACAGATACGCAGTATTTT.

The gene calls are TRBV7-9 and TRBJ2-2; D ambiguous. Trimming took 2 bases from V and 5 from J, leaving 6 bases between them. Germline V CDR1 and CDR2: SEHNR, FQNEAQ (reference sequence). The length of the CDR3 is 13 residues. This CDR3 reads CASSLTGTGELFF. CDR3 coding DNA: TGTGCCAGCAGCTTAACCGGGACCGGGGAGCTGTTTTTT.

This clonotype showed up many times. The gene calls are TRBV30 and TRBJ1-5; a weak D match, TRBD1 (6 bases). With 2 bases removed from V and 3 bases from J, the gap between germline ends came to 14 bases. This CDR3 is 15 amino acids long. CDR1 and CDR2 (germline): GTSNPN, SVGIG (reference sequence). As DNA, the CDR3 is TGTGCCTGGAGTACAGATACAGGGCTCAATCAGCCCCAGCATTTT. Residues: CAWSTDTGLNQPQHF.

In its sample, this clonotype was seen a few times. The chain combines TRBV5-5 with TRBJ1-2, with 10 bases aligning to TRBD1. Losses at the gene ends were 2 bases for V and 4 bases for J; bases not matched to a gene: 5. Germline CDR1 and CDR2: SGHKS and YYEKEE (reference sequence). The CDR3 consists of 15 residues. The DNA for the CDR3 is TGTGCCAGCAGCTTCGGGACAGGGGAGGGCTATGGCTACACCTTC. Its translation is CASSFGTGEGYGYTF.

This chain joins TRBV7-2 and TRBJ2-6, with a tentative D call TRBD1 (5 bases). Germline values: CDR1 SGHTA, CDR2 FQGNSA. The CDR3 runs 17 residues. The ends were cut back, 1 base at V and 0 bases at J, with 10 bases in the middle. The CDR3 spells CASSLGGASSGANVLTF. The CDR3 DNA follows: TGTGCCAGCAGCTTAGGGGGCGCAAGCTCTGGGGCCAACGTCCTGACTTTC.

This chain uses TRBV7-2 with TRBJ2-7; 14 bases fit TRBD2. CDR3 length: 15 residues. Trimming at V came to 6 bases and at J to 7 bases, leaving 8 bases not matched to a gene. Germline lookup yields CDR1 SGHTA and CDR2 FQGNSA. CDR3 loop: CASSLTGLAGVEQYF. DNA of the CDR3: TGTGCCAGCAGTCTAACGGGACTAGCGGGGGTAGAGCAGTACTTC.

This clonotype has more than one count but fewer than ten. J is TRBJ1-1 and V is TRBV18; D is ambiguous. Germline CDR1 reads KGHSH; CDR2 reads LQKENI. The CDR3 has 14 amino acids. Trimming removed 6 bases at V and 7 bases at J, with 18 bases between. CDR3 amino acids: CASSQASSGSEAFF. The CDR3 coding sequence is TGTGCCAGCTCCCAAGCCTCCAGCGGGAGTGAAGCTTTCTTT.

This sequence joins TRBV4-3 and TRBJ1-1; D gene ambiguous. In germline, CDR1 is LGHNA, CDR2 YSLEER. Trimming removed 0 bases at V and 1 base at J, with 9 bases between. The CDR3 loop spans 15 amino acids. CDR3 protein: CASSQDLWGNTEAFF. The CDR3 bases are TGCGCCAGCAGCCAAGACCTTTGGGGGAACACTGAAGCTTTCTTT.

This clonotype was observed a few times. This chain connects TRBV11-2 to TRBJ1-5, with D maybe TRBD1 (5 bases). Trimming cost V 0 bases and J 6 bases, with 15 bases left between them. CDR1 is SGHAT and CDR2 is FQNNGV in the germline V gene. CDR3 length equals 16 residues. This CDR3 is CASSLDNRGGGQPQHF. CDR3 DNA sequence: TGTGCCAGCAGCTTAGATAACCGGGGTGGGGGTCAGCCCCAGCATTTT.

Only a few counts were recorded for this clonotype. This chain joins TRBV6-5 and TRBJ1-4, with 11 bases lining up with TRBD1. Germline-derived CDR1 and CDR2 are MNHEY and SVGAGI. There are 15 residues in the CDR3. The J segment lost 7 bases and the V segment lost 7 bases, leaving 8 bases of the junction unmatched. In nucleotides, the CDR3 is TGTGCCAGCAAAATCCCGGGACAGGGGGTTGAAAAACTGTTTTTT. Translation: CASKIPGQGVEKLFF.

In DNA, the CDR3 is TGCGCCAGCAGCCAAGAAAGGACTGCTTACAATGAGCAGTTCTTC. This sequence encodes CASSQERTAYNEQFF. V is TRBV4-3 and J is TRBJ2-1, with a possible D match to TRBD2 (5 bases). Germline CDR1 LGHNA, CDR2 YSLEER. V dropped 0 bases and J dropped 4 bases, with 10 bases sitting between them. This CDR3 has 15 amino acids.